The clone carrying this T cell receptor (beta chain) was detected only once. Documented treatment: preoperative locoregional IRX-2 cytokine immunotherapy. Preoperative locoregional IRX-2 cytokine immunotherapy was tested in the phase Ib source study. This specimen belongs to a study of preoperative IRX-2 immunotherapy in early breast cancer. Between the trimmed V and J ends, which lost 4 bases and 4 bases, there was a span of 11 bases. Germline assignment: CDR1 MNHGY and CDR2 SAAAGT. The CDR3 has 15 residues. Clones were read by immunoSEQ multiplex PCR, and TCRdb kept only the in-frame ones, dropping some. The sample yields roughly 520 clones, about three quarters seen once.

This sequence was found in a human donor with breast cancer. The sample in question was tumor tissue, obtained after IRX-2 immunotherapy. V and J are TRBV6-8 and TRBJ2-6, with D tentatively TRBD1 (5 bases). CDR3 region: CASSSGWAGANVLTF. Written as DNA, the CDR3 is TGTGCCAGCAGTTCAGGGTGGGCAGGGGCCAACGTCCTGACTTTC.